This T cell receptor beta chain was documented in a study of blood T cell repertoires in COVID-19. This clone was found once. V was pared by 6 bases and J by 3 bases, with 14 bases between. The CDR3 has 14 residues. Germline CDR1 reads KGHSH; CDR2 reads LQKENI. The protocol was immunoSEQ multiplex PCR, while the TCRdb copy is restricted to in-frame clones and leaves out a portion. This table has 250,000 to 350,000 clones, 88% appearing once. The sample was peripheral blood. The chain combines TRBV18 with TRBJ1-1; D is possibly TRBD1 (5 bases). This TCR derives from a woman aged 30 to 39 with COVID-19, enrolled during active disease. CDR3: CASSTKQEDTEAFF. In DNA, the CDR3 is TGTGCCAGCTCCACCAAACAGGAAGACACTGAAGCTTTCTTT.